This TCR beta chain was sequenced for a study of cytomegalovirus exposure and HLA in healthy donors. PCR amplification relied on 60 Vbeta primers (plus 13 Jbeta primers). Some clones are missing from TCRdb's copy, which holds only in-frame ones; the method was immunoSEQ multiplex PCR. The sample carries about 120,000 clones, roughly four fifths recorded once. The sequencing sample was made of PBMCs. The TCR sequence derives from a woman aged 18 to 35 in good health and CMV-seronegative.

Here the CDR3 DNA reads TGTGCCAGCAGTTCCCAGGGGCCAGGGCGAAACACCATATATTTT. Translation: CASSSQGPGRNTIYF. This rearrangement joins TRBV6-5 to TRBJ1-3, with D perhaps TRBD1 (6 bases). Trimming cost V 4 bases and J 5 bases, with 15 bases left between them. CDR3 length equals 15 residues. Per the germline V gene, CDR1 is MNHEY and CDR2 is SVGAGI.